What follows are 20 T cell receptor beta chains derived from one specimen sequenced in a study of a mutant IDH1 vaccine in newly diagnosed glioma (dated by TCRdb to 2020 to 2023). These TCRs' antigens remain unknown. The time point label, read with the paper, signifies: week 35, safety follow-up. Every vaccine dose consisted of 300 ug of a 20-mer mutant IDH1 peptide in Montanide, administered subcutaneously together with topical imiquimod. Library prep was done by the immunoSEQ multiplex PCR assay. TCRdb provides this immuneACCESS table in a form limited to in-frame rearrangements. Some clones are lacking; in checked studies, under half of them reflect an unresolved V gene, and why the rest are absent is not known. Here the sample has roughly 50,000 clones; 79% occur a single time. The top ten hold more than 6.5% of the sample. The source was PBMCs, collected from a glioma patient whose treatment included an IDH1 peptide vaccine. The receptor set was obtained from a man aged 35 to 55 with glioma.

The chain couples TRBV5-1 to TRBJ2-7; possible D gene TRBD2, 6 bases. CDR1 is SGHRS and CDR2 is YFSETQ in the germline V gene. Trimming left V 2 bases short and J 5 bases short, with 11 bases between. The CDR3 is 13 amino acids. The CDR3, as DNA: TGCGCCAGCAGCTTCGGGGGAAGGAACGAGCAGTACTTC. It is translated as CASSFGGRNEQYF.

This clone has only a few counts. The chain couples TRBV5-1 to TRBJ2-4; no reliable D call. Trimming stripped 1 base from V and 2 bases from J, with 7 bases between. In germline, CDR1 is SGHRS, CDR2 YFSETQ. The CDR3 is made up of 14 amino acids. The CDR3 bases are TGCGCCAGCAGCTTGTTGGGTTCCAAAAACATTCAGTACTTC. Protein product: CASSLLGSKNIQYF.

CDR3: CASSSDRALGYTF. CDR3 nucleotides: TGTGCCAGCAGTTCGGACAGGGCACTTGGCTACACCTTC. The chain uses TRBV6-6 and TRBJ1-2; 8 bases line up with TRBD1. Trimming at V came to 4 bases and at J to 7 bases, leaving 5 bases not matched to a gene. CDR3 length: 13 residues. Per germline, CDR1 MNHNY and CDR2 SVGAGI (reference sequence).

The chain combines TRBV4-1 with TRBJ1-2, with 7 nucleotides matching TRBD1. Looked up from germline, CDR1 is MGHRA and CDR2 is YSYEKL. The CDR3 totals 14 residues. The V and J ends lost 4 bases and 3 bases, in that order; junction bases with no gene match: 5. The CDR3 is CASSRIGTDYGYTF. CDR3 coding DNA: TGCGCCAGCAGCCGAATCGGGACAGACTATGGCTACACCTTC.

The chain couples TRBV7-9 to TRBJ2-2, with a weak D call TRBD2 (6 bases). V dropped 1 base and J dropped 5 bases, with 11 bases sitting between them. Germline CDR1 and CDR2: SEHNR and FQNEAQ (reference sequence). The CDR3 runs to 15 residues. The CDR3 region has the DNA TGTGCCAGCAGCTTAGACGTGGGGGGAACCGGGGAGCTGTTTTTT. Its protein product is CASSLDVGGTGELFF.

CDR3 nucleotides: TGTGCCAGCAGTTCCTGGACAGCCCTTCGGGTCGAGCAGTACTTC. It is translated as CASSSWTALRVEQYF. V gene TRBV27 combines with J gene TRBJ2-7; a possible D gene is TRBD1 (6 bases). V lost 4 bases and J 6 bases, leaving 19 bases between the germline ends. CDR3 length equals 15 residues. From germline, CDR1 is MNHEY and CDR2 SMNVEV (reference sequence).

The chain has TRBV5-1 and TRBJ1-6, with 8 bases aligning to TRBD1. Trimming took 4 bases from V and 5 from J; bases not matched to a gene: 8. The germline gives CDR1 SGHRS, CDR2 YFSETQ. This CDR3 is 16 amino acids long. The DNA of the CDR3 is TGCGCCAGCAGCCGACAGGGGAGCGTGGATAATTCACCCCTCCACTTT. Protein: CASSRQGSVDNSPLHF.

The genes are TRBV29-1 and TRBJ1-2; tentative D call: TRBD1 (6 bases). Trimming took off 0 bases at V and 9 bases at J, with 20 bases between the two ends. The CDR3 loop spans 15 amino acids. CDR1 and CDR2 from the germline V gene are SQVTM and ANQGSEA. The CDR3 DNA sequence: TGCAGCGTTGAAGAAGAGGTTAGGGCAGGGGCCAGCTACACCTTC. Protein: CSVEEEVRAGASYTF.

J is TRBJ1-4 and V is TRBV2; D ambiguous. Germline CDR1 reads SNHLY; CDR2 reads FYNNEI. This CDR3 region has 11 residues. V dropped 6 bases and J dropped 6 bases, with 5 bases sitting between them. CDR3 bases: TGTGCCAGCAGCACGGATGAAAAACTGTTTTTT. This translates into CASSTDEKLFF.

This clone was observed once. V gene TRBV19 combines with J gene TRBJ1-5, with a possible D match to TRBD1 (5 bases). Germline V gene sequence: CDR1 LNHDA, CDR2 SQIVND (reference sequence). Trimming shortened V by 5 bases and J by 5 bases, and 16 bases separated the two germline ends. This CDR3 region has 15 residues. The CDR3 DNA is TGTGCCAGTAGTCAATCTCCTCGGGGCGATCAGCCCCAGCATTTT. Translation: CASSQSPRGDQPQHF.

The rearrangement joins TRBV6-5 to TRBJ1-2; weak D call: TRBD1 (6 bases). Germline CDR1 MNHEY, CDR2 SVGAGI. V gave up 0 bases and J gave up 2 bases, with 10 bases separating them. The CDR3 sequence is 15 residues long. The CDR3 region has the DNA TGTGCCAGCAGTTACTCAGGGACAAAGAACTATGGCTACACCTTC. Translating it yields CASSYSGTKNYGYTF.

This clone appeared a single time. This chain connects TRBV6-1 to TRBJ2-6; unclear D gene. V was clipped by 7 bases and J by 0 bases, with 7 bases between them. Germline assignment: CDR1 MNHNS and CDR2 SASEGT. CDR3 length: 14 residues. Written as DNA, the CDR3 is TGTGCCAGCAAGGAAGTCTCTGGGGCCAACGTCCTGACTTTC. This codes for CASKEVSGANVLTF.

This chain connects TRBV4-1 to TRBJ1-1; a possible D gene is TRBD1 (6 bases). Trimming took off 0 bases at V and 7 bases at J, with 15 bases between the two ends. The CDR3 runs 15 residues. The germline V gene has CDR1 MGHRA and CDR2 YSYEKL. CDR3: CASSQDPGGASEAFF. The CDR3 nucleotides read TGCGCCAGCAGCCAAGACCCGGGGGGGGCAAGTGAAGCTTTCTTT.

V is TRBV18 and J is TRBJ1-4; a weak D match, TRBD1 (5 bases). Per the germline V gene, CDR1 is KGHSH and CDR2 is LQKENI. V was clipped by 0 bases and J by 6 bases, with 8 bases between them. The CDR3 consists of 14 residues. CDR3: CASSPPGGDEKLFF. The CDR3 DNA reads as TGTGCCAGCTCACCACCGGGAGGGGATGAAAAACTGTTTTTT.

The J gene is TRBJ2-3, the V gene TRBV25-1; possible D gene TRBD1, 6 bases. Germline V lookup: CDR1 MGHDK, CDR2 SYGVNS. CDR3 length equals 15 residues. The V gene lost 4 bases and the J gene lost 4 bases, with 15 bases spanning the gap. CDR3 residues: CASSADRIVADTQYF. The DNA for the CDR3 is TGTGCCAGCAGTGCCGACAGGATAGTCGCAGATACGCAGTATTTT.

The rearrangement joins TRBV7-9 to TRBJ1-5, with 8 nucleotides matching TRBD1. CDR1 and CDR2 from the germline V gene are SEHNR and FQNEAQ (reference sequence). V lost 5 bases to trimming and J lost 3 bases; unmatched junction nucleotides: 6. The CDR3 consists of 15 residues. CDR3 DNA: TGTGCCAGCAGCCTGACAGGGGCCCCCAATCAGCCCCAGCATTTT. Translation: CASSLTGAPNQPQHF.

The CDR3 DNA reads as TGTGCCAGCAGCCCCCTATCCGGGTACACTGAAGCTTTCTTT. The encoded protein is CASSPLSGYTEAFF. The chain has TRBV13 and TRBJ1-1; D ambiguous. Deletions cut 5 bases from V and 3 bases from J, with 13 bases between. The germline CDR1 and CDR2 sequences are PRHDT and FYEKMQ (reference sequence). The CDR3 runs to 14 residues.

The chain joins TRBV2 to TRBJ2-3, with D maybe TRBD2 (5 bases). The V gene lost 6 bases and the J gene lost 2 bases, with 6 bases spanning the gap. The CDR3 is 12 residues long. The germline gives CDR1 SNHLY, CDR2 FYNNEI. The CDR3 nucleotides read TGTGCCAGCAGGGGAGCCACAGATACGCAGTATTTT. It translates to CASRGATDTQYF.

This clone has just one count. The J gene is TRBJ2-3, the V gene TRBV15; 9 nucleotides line up with TRBD2. The CDR3 has 14 amino acids. V was pared by 4 bases and J by 7 bases, with 6 bases of the junction left unmatched. Germline assignment: CDR1 LNHNV and CDR2 YYDKDF (reference sequence). The CDR3 nucleotides read TGTGCCACCAGCAATCTAGCGGGGAGGAATACGCAGTATTTT. Translated: CATSNLAGRNTQYF. The complete variable domain, with remaining parts taken from reference TRBV15 and TRBJ2-3, reads DAMVIQNPRYQVTQFGKPVTLSCSQTLNHNVMYWYQQKSSQAPKLLFHYYDKDFNNEADTPDNFQSRRPNTSFCFLDIRSPGLGDTAMYLCATSNLAGRNTQYFGPGTRLTVL.

The chain is built from TRBV11-2 and TRBJ1-5, with D tentatively TRBD1 (5 bases). CDR1 is SGHAT, CDR2 FQNNGV, per germline. The germline V and J ends were trimmed by 4 bases and 3 bases, with 13 bases remaining between them. The CDR3 sequence is 15 residues long. The CDR3 is CASSSSGGINQPQHF. CDR3 bases: TGTGCCAGCAGCTCGAGCGGGGGAATCAATCAGCCCCAGCATTTT.